This is a list of T cell receptor beta chains from one sample in a study of blood T cell repertoires in COVID-19. The data were produced by immunoSEQ multiplex PCR, yet TCRdb's version contains in-frame clones alone and is incomplete. Of some 290,000 clones in the sample, nearly 90% were seen once. The sample taken for sequencing was PBMCs or T cells enriched from blood (not recorded which). The receptors derive from a woman aged 30 to 39 who had recovered from COVID-19. Both conserved end residues are part of each CDR3. D genes are given only for firm matches. Expanded clones get a size class; other rows say once, few or many, or leave the size out.

abundance,j_gene,d_gene,v_gene,CDR3aa,CDR3nt
-,TRBJ2-7,TRBD2,TRBV19,CASSIMASGNYEQYF,TGTGCCAGTAGTATCATGGCTAGCGGGAACTACGAGCAGTACTTC
-,TRBJ2-2,-,TRBV27,CASSSAGANTGELFF,TGTGCCAGCAGTTCGGCAGGGGCGAACACCGGGGAGCTGTTTTTT
-,TRBJ2-7,-,TRBV6-5,CASRFAGPSYEQYF,TGTGCCAGCAGATTTGCGGGACCTTCCTACGAGCAGTACTTC
-,TRBJ1-1,-,TRBV6-5,CASSYGATEAFF,TGTGCCAGCAGTTACGGGGCTACTGAAGCTTTCTTT
-,TRBJ1-1,TRBD1,TRBV15,CATRLGETGNWTEAFF,TGTGCCACCAGATTAGGCGAGACAGGGAATTGGACTGAAGCTTTCTTT
-,TRBJ2-3,TRBD1,TRBV5-1,CASSLGDRGPDTQYF,TGCGCCAGCAGCTTGGGGGACAGGGGGCCAGATACGCAGTATTTT
-,TRBJ2-2,TRBD2,TRBV29-1,CSVEFFGRAGELFF,TGCAGCGTTGAGTTCTTCGGGAGGGCCGGGGAGCTGTTTTTT
-,TRBJ2-7,TRBD2,TRBV9,CASSPGLAGLYEQYF,TGTGCCAGCAGCCCCGGACTAGCGGGCCTCTACGAGCAGTACTTC
-,TRBJ2-3,TRBD2,TRBV6-4,CASSQAGGESDTQYF,TGTGCCAGCAGCCAAGCGGGAGGAGAGTCAGATACGCAGTATTTT
-,TRBJ1-3,-,TRBV4-3,CASSQDIQDGNTIYF,TGCGCCAGCAGCCAAGATATACAGGATGGAAACACCATATATTTT
-,TRBJ2-1,-,TRBV18,CASSPGSGQGYNEQFF,TGTGCCAGCTCACCAGGGTCCGGGCAGGGGTACAATGAGCAGTTCTTC
-,TRBJ1-1,-,TRBV29-1,CSVEGVGGSAFF,TGCAGCGTTGAGGGAGTCGGCGGTAGTGCTTTCTTT
-,TRBJ2-1,-,TRBV6-2/TRBV6-3,CASTPSLTGNEQFF,TGTGCCAGCACCCCGTCATTAACGGGCAATGAGCAGTTCTTC
once,TRBJ2-7,TRBD2,TRBV4-1,CASSQYLAGGRVGSYEQYF,TGCGCCAGCAGCCAATATCTAGCGGGAGGTAGAGTTGGATCCTACGAGCAGTACTTC
-,TRBJ2-7,TRBD1,TRBV5-6,CASSPGQGEQYF,TGTGCCAGCAGCCCCGGACAGGGCGAACAGTACTTC
once,TRBJ2-1,TRBD2,TRBV3-1/TRBV3-2,CASSPTGLAGAYEQFF,TGTGCCAGCAGCCCAACCGGACTAGCGGGAGCCTATGAGCAGTTCTTC
few,TRBJ1-3,TRBD1,TRBV11-2,CASSPEDRGVSGNTIYF,TGTGCCAGCAGCCCCGAGGACAGGGGAGTCTCTGGAAACACCATATATTTT
-,TRBJ1-6,TRBD1,TRBV18,CASSPMTGTNSPLHF,TGTGCCAGCTCACCCATGACAGGGACAAATTCACCCCTCCACTTT
-,TRBJ2-1,TRBD1,TRBV5-6,CASSFRDRAYNEQFF,TGTGCCAGCAGCTTCCGGGACAGGGCCTACAATGAGCAGTTCTTC
-,TRBJ2-1,TRBD2,TRBV30,CAWTPGLGYSEQFF,TGTGCCTGGACCCCGGGACTAGGGTACAGTGAGCAGTTCTTC
-,TRBJ2-7,TRBD2,TRBV10-1,CASSRGFSGDPYEQYF,TGCGCCAGCAGTCGAGGTTTTAGCGGGGACCCCTACGAGCAGTACTTC
-,TRBJ1-3,-,TRBV6-6,CASSRTGTSSGNTIYF,TGTGCCAGCAGCCGAACAGGAACATCATCTGGAAACACCATATATTTT
-,TRBJ1-4,-,TRBV6-5,CASSFDRDNEKLFF,TGTGCCAGCAGCTTCGACAGAGATAATGAAAAACTGTTTTTT
-,TRBJ1-4,-,TRBV7-9,CASSSKFPYEKLFF,TGTGCCAGCAGCTCTAAGTTTCCCTATGAAAAACTGTTTTTT